This T cell receptor (beta chain) appears in the sequencing data of a study of blood T cell repertoires in COVID-19. Overall study context: Sites across the United States, Italy and Spain contributed samples from acute and convalescent COVID-19.

CDR3 size: 11 residues. With 3 bases removed from V and 8 bases from J, the gap between germline ends came to 9 bases. CDR1 GTSNPN and CDR2 SVGIG come from the germline V gene (reference sequence). Here immunoSEQ multiplex PCR was the method, and the copy in TCRdb shows in-frame clones only, minus some. Of 200,000 or so clones in the sample, approximately 90% were seen once. This clone was seen only once. The clonotype was recovered from a woman in her thirties or forties with acute COVID-19. The rearrangement uses TRBV30 and TRBJ2-3, with unresolved D. Sequencing was carried out using PBMCs or T cells enriched from blood (not recorded which). CDR3 coding DNA: TGTGCCTGGAGGAGCCCTAGTACGCAGTATTTT. It is translated as CAWRSPSTQYF.